This T cell receptor (beta chain) was obtained from a study of Ad26.COV2.S vaccination and SARS-CoV-2 variants. Study in general: Doses of Ad26.COV2.S were injected into muscle once or twice, 56 days apart.

The table lists this clone with a count of one. No antigen is known for it. Per germline, CDR1 SGHTA and CDR2 FQGNSA. The CDR3 length is 15 residues. V was pared by 1 base and J by 0 bases, with 9 bases between. Sequencing used immunoSEQ multiplex PCR; TCRdb keeps in-frame clones, though not all of them. The profile shows about 250,000 clones, more than 70% of them singletons. Treatment specified: around 19 received Ad26.COV2.S at low or high dose, single or two shots; 5 received placebo; per-sample allocation not given. The study sampled participants on day 63 after the first vaccine or placebo injection. This vaccine is an Ad26 vector that expresses the Wuhan-strain SARS-CoV-2 spike. The study, taken as a whole, reports: Those who received vaccine or placebo ended up with similar non-spike TCR breadth.

The material sequenced was peripheral blood, taken in a trial of Ad26.COV2.S vaccine versus placebo. The sequence was obtained from a person between 18 and 60 years old who received the Ad26.COV2.S COVID-19 vaccine or a placebo. The genes are TRBV7-2 and TRBJ1-1; unclear D gene. CDR3 nucleotides: TGTGCCAGCAGCTTAGGGGGAGCGATGAACACTGAAGCTTTCTTT. Translation: CASSLGGAMNTEAFF.